The T cell receptor (beta chain) described here comes from a study of blood T cells in healthy people across ages. This clonotype occurred a few times. Its antigen is as yet unknown. Next came a second PCR, run for about 7 to 12 cycles, which used a sample-barcoded 5' primer along with a J-beta primer mix. From the 5' RACE reads, TCRdb called clonotypes with MiXCR, one entry per CDR3 protein. The repertoire holds about 720,000 distinct CDR3 sequences, more than 20% seen once, with 3.7% in the top ten. Notes on the study in general: Older age went with lower TCR beta diversity per million T cells, in a roughly linear way.

CDR1 is SGHVT and CDR2 is SQSDAQ in the germline V gene. The J segment lost 7 bases and the V segment lost 3 bases, leaving 7 bases of the junction unmatched. This CDR3 is built from 15 residues. The data were also submitted as part of a second study, on T cells of mothers and their children. This second study says: Thymic selection molds TCR recombination products alike in related and unrelated pairs. A slight, non-significant increase in overlap was found for related mother-child pairs relative to unrelated pairs.

The clonotype originates from a boy aged 5 to 17 in good health. The chain joins TRBV7-4 to TRBJ2-1; 9 bases line up with TRBD1. The sample taken for sequencing was blood. CDR3 DNA sequence: TGTGCCAGCAGCTTCTCCGGGACAGGGAAAAATGAGCAGTTCTTC. Translating gives CASSFSGTGKNEQFF.